This record looks at one T cell receptor (beta chain) sequence and its context. Its antigen is undetermined. Produced via immunoSEQ multiplex PCR; TCRdb's table is partial and in-frame only. This table holds 250,000 to 300,000 clones, 94% found once. This entry belongs to a study of T cell responses to AZD1222 COVID-19 vaccine. Study observations and caveats: Sampling captured repertoires only after the peak T cell response. The donor group comprised mostly white British people and more females; the analysis possibly underestimated clonal diversity.

The CDR3 consists of 12 residues. Per the germline V gene, CDR1 is SNHLY and CDR2 is FYNNEI. The sequencing used peripheral blood, collected 28 days after the second AZD1222 dose. This rearrangement joins TRBV2 to TRBJ2-1, with no clear D. This sequence originates from an adult who received the AZD1222 COVID-19 vaccine. CDR3 sequence: CASCLYYNEQFF. As DNA, the CDR3 is TGTGCGAGTTGCCTCTACTACAATGAGCAGTTCTTC.